The text below deals with one TCR beta chain. Its antigen is unidentified. These data originate in a study of T cells in Graves' hyperthyroidism and ophthalmopathy. General observations from the study: Blood also held most thyroid clonotypes expanded beyond 0.001.

Researchers took RNA transcripts and amplified the TCR beta CDR3 regions from them. Carried out on the TCR CDR3, a first-round RT-PCR used the HTBI primer set. From the multiplex PCR reads, TCRdb called clonotypes with MiXCR, one entry per CDR3 protein. The sample shows over 350,000 distinct CDR3 sequences, roughly 18% of them seen only once. The V gene lost 3 bases and the J gene lost 2 bases, with 14 bases spanning the gap. Germline V lookup: CDR1 MGHRA, CDR2 YSYEKL. The CDR3 length is 16 residues. This sequence originates from a man younger than 30 with Graves' ophthalmopathy. Sequencing was performed on blood. The chain carries TRBV4-1 and TRBJ1-5, with a possible D match to TRBD1 (6 bases). The CDR3, as DNA: TGCGCCAGCAGCCAGGAGGACAGCAGGGGCAATCAGCCCCAGCATTTT. Amino acid sequence: CASSQEDSRGNQPQHF.